The 27 T cell receptor beta chains reported below all come from one sample, sequenced in a study of blood T cell repertoires in COVID-19. TCRdb's table, derived via immunoSEQ multiplex PCR, lists solely in-frame clones and lacks some. The table includes roughly 230,000 clones, roughly 81% detected once. The specimen sequenced was peripheral blood. All receptors derive from a man aged 35-49 years with acute or convalescent COVID-19.

The gene calls are TRBV5-1 and TRBJ2-3, with 8 bases matching TRBD2. Germline loops: CDR1 SGHRS, CDR2 YFSETQ. The CDR3 has 16 amino acids. V was pared by 1 base and J by 4 bases, with 8 bases of the junction left unmatched. In nucleotides, the CDR3 is TGCGCCAGCAGCTTGTCAGCGGGGGCCGGCTCAGATACGCAGTATTTT. Protein sequence: CASSLSAGAGSDTQYF.

This chain connects TRBV21-1 to TRBJ1-1. TRBV21-1 is given as a pseudogene. The CDR3 consists of 15 residues. CDR3: CASSKAGKADTEAFF. The CDR3 DNA reads TGTGCCAGCAGCAAAGCCGGGAAGGCGGACACTGAAGCTTTCTTT.

This chain links TRBV11-1 with TRBJ1-5; weak D call: TRBD1 (5 bases). The CDR3 totals 14 residues. Trimming shortened V by 5 bases and J by 7 bases, and 15 bases separated the two germline ends. CDR1 and CDR2 from the germline V gene are SGHAT and FQDESV (reference sequence). The CDR3 region is CASSTGGFKQPQHF. CDR3 in DNA: TGTGCCAGCAGCACCGGGGGTTTTAAACAGCCCCAGCATTTT.

The genes are TRBV3-1 (or the pseudogene TRBV3-2) and TRBJ2-1, with 9 bases identical to TRBD2. Germline V gene lookup returns CDR1 LGHDT and CDR2 YNNKEL (reference sequence). Germline trimming cut 1 base from V and 8 bases from J; bases unmatched to any gene: 9. This CDR3 has 16 amino acids. Here the CDR3 reads CASSQGRRGGADEQFF. In nucleotides, the CDR3 is TGTGCCAGCAGCCAAGGGCGGCGCGGGGGGGCCGATGAGCAGTTCTTC.

V usage is TRBV4-1 and J usage is TRBJ2-7; D perhaps matches TRBD2 (5 bases). This CDR3 has 15 residues. Between the trimmed V and J ends, which lost 1 base and 2 bases, there was a span of 12 bases. The germline V gene has CDR1 MGHRA and CDR2 YSYEKL. The CDR3 spells CASSQGRANPYEQYF. CDR3 nucleotide sequence: TGCGCCAGCAGCCAAGGGCGGGCAAACCCCTACGAGCAGTACTTC.

The J gene is TRBJ2-7, the V gene TRBV6-5, with a weak D call TRBD1 (6 bases). V was clipped by 6 bases and J by 2 bases, with 8 bases between them. The CDR3 length is 12 residues. Per the germline V gene, CDR1 is MNHEY and CDR2 is SVGAGI. CDR3 sequence reads: CASRGTTYEQYF. In DNA form, the CDR3 reads TGTGCCAGCAGAGGGACAACCTACGAGCAGTACTTC.

V and J are TRBV28 and TRBJ2-3; the match to TRBD2 covers 9 bases. Losses at the gene ends were 3 bases for V and 2 bases for J; bases not matched to a gene: 3. This CDR3 contains 15 residues. Germline CDR1 is MDHEN and CDR2 is SYDVKM. CDR3 residues: CASSLRGGYTDTQYF. For the CDR3, the DNA is TGTGCCAGCAGTTTGCGGGGGGGATACACAGATACGCAGTATTTT. The variable domain in full, with the rest retrieved from reference TRBV28 and TRBJ2-3, is DVKVTQSSRYLVKRTGEKVFLECVQDMDHENMFWYRQDPGLGLRLIYFSYDVKMKEKGDIPEGYSVSREKKERFSLILESASTNQTSMYLCASSLRGGYTDTQYFGPGTRLTVL.

The rearrangement joins TRBV6-5 to TRBJ1-5; D gene ambiguous. From germline, CDR1 is MNHEY and CDR2 SVGAGI. The CDR3 loop spans 14 amino acids. The ends were cut back, 4 bases at V and 5 bases at J, with 12 bases in the middle. Here the CDR3 DNA reads TGTGCCAGCAGTTCCCGGGAAGGGCATCAGCCCCAGCATTTT. Protein: CASSSREGHQPQHF.

The chain has TRBV29-1 and TRBJ1-2, with TRBD1 identical over 7 bases. The trim removed 2 bases at V and 6 bases at J, leaving 6 bases unmatched. The CDR3 contains 13 residues. Germline values: CDR1 SQVTM, CDR2 ANQGSEA. The CDR3 here is CSVEPLRGNGYTF. CDR3 nucleotides: TGCAGCGTTGAACCGCTCAGGGGGAATGGCTACACCTTC.

The chain is built from TRBV9 and TRBJ1-5; D ambiguous. Germline values: CDR1 SGDLS, CDR2 YYNGEE. This CDR3 has 13 amino acids. The V gene lost 2 bases and the J gene lost 1 base, with 4 bases spanning the gap. The CDR3 spells CASSVGSNQPQHF. DNA of the CDR3: TGTGCCAGCAGCGTCGGGAGCAATCAGCCCCAGCATTTT.

The chain joins TRBV3-1 (or the pseudogene TRBV3-2) to TRBJ2-1; D might be TRBD1 (5 bases). The CDR3 has 13 residues. In germline, CDR1 is LGHDT, CDR2 YNNKEL (reference sequence). Trimming pared 0 bases from V and 10 bases from J, leaving 10 bases between. The CDR3, as DNA: TGTGCCAGCAGCCAAGATCCACGGACAGAGCAGTTCTTC. Translation: CASSQDPRTEQFF.

This chain joins TRBV27 and TRBJ2-1; 12 bases line up with TRBD2. Germline V CDR1 and CDR2: MNHEY, SMNVEV (reference sequence). The ends lost 6 bases at V and 4 bases at J; junction bases unmatched: 4. There are 15 residues in the CDR3. In DNA form, the CDR3 reads TGTGCCAGCAGCCGACTAGCGGGGGCTTACAATGAGCAGTTCTTC. Residues: CASSRLAGAYNEQFF.

The chain uses TRBV5-1 and TRBJ2-1, with D perhaps TRBD1 (6 bases). The CDR3 consists of 15 residues. V dropped 2 bases and J dropped 7 bases, with 16 bases sitting between them. CDR1 is SGHRS, CDR2 YFSETQ, per germline. This CDR3 reads CASSLVAGDWNEQFF. CDR3 DNA sequence: TGCGCCAGCAGCTTAGTGGCAGGGGATTGGAATGAGCAGTTCTTC. Variable domain in full (rest from reference TRBV5-1 and TRBJ2-1): KAGVTQTPRYLIKTRGQQVTLSCSPISGHRSVSWYQQTPGQGLQFLFEYFSETQRNKGNFPGRFSGRQFSNSRSEMNVSTLELGDSALYLCASSLVAGDWNEQFFGPGTRLTVL.

The chain couples TRBV15 to TRBJ1-2, with 7 positions matching TRBD1. The CDR3 covers 15 residues. With V trimmed by 0 bases and J by 8 bases, 9 bases remained unmatched. Germline V gene sequence: CDR1 LNHNV, CDR2 YYDKDF (reference sequence). The CDR3 region has the DNA TGTGCCACCAGCAGAGAAGTCAGGGGGATTGAAGGCTACACCTTC. Protein: CATSREVRGIEGYTF. The variable domain in full, with the rest retrieved from reference TRBV15 and TRBJ1-2, is DAMVIQNPRYQVTQFGKPVTLSCSQTLNHNVMYWYQQKSSQAPKLLFHYYDKDFNNEADTPDNFQSRRPNTSFCFLDIRSPGLGDTAMYLCATSREVRGIEGYTFGSGTRLTVV.

The V and J genes are TRBV12-5 and TRBJ1-1; D may be TRBD1 (6 bases). Trimming stripped 0 bases from V and 7 bases from J, with 9 bases between. Looked up from germline, CDR1 is LGHNT and CDR2 is FRNRAP. This CDR3 contains 13 residues. This CDR3 reads CASGLVRGSEAFF. CDR3 DNA sequence: TGTGCTAGTGGTTTGGTCAGGGGCAGTGAAGCTTTCTTT.

The chain carries TRBV19 and TRBJ2-1; 11 bases line up with TRBD2. V lost 3 bases, J lost 6 bases, and 7 bases stayed unmatched. This CDR3 has 16 residues. CDR1 and CDR2 from the germline V gene are LNHDA and SQIVND (reference sequence). In DNA form, the CDR3 reads TGTGCCAGTAGTATCCTCATAGCGGGGGGGGGCAATGAGCAGTTCTTC. Amino acid sequence: CASSILIAGGGNEQFF.

The chain combines TRBV5-6 with TRBJ2-6, with D possibly TRBD2 on 5 matching bases. Germline V lookup: CDR1 SGHDT, CDR2 YYEEEE. V gave up 6 bases and J gave up 4 bases, with 17 bases separating them. The CDR3 runs 16 residues. This chain's CDR3 is CASTPGGYDGANVLTF. CDR3 nucleotides: TGTGCCAGCACCCCGGGCGGGTACGACGGGGCCAACGTCCTGACTTTC.

The chain has TRBV29-1 and TRBJ2-1; 10 bases are shared with TRBD2. CDR3 length equals 13 residues. Germline CDR1 reads SQVTM; CDR2 reads ANQGSEA. The J segment lost 7 bases and the V segment lost 5 bases, leaving 5 bases of the junction unmatched. The CDR3 spells CSVRAGGRNEQFF. The CDR3 bases are TGCAGCGTTCGAGCGGGGGGGAGGAATGAGCAGTTCTTC.

The table lists this clone with a few counts. This chain connects TRBV13 to TRBJ1-2; D not resolved. The CDR3 spans 14 residues. The V gene lost 5 bases and the J gene lost 2 bases, with 12 bases spanning the gap. The V gene's germline CDR1 is PRHDT and CDR2 FYEKMQ (reference sequence). The CDR3 is CASSLRTENYGYTF. CDR3 nucleotides: TGTGCCAGCAGCCTCCGGACTGAAAACTATGGCTACACCTTC.

The chain recombines TRBV18 with TRBJ1-1; 10 nucleotides match TRBD1. V was pared by 3 bases and J by 6 bases, with 4 bases of the junction left unmatched. Germline lookup yields CDR1 KGHSH and CDR2 LQKENI. The CDR3 has 14 residues. CDR3: CASSPDRGLAEAFF. CDR3 coding DNA: TGTGCCAGCTCACCCGACAGGGGGCTCGCTGAAGCTTTCTTT.

J is TRBJ2-5 and V is TRBV6-1; 10 bases line up with TRBD1. This CDR3 comprises 18 residues. CDR1 and CDR2 from the germline V gene are MNHNS and SASEGT. The V gene end was trimmed by 3 bases and the J gene end by 4 bases; junction bases not matched to a gene: 14. Here the CDR3 DNA reads TGTGCCAGCAGTGACTACCTCCCTCGGACAGGGGGGAGAGAGACCCAGTACTTC. This gives the protein CASSDYLPRTGGRETQYF.

The chain couples TRBV7-3 to TRBJ2-2; D perhaps matches TRBD2 (7 bases). The CDR3 consists of 18 residues. The germline gives CDR1 SGHTA, CDR2 FQGTGA. Trimming removed 3 bases at V and 7 bases at J, with 24 bases between. The CDR3 loop is CASSFSIPGGPMHGELFF. CDR3 sequence (DNA): TGTGCCAGCAGCTTTTCTATTCCGGGGGGCCCCATGCACGGGGAGCTGTTTTTT.

The rearrangement links TRBV5-1 to TRBJ1-1; D not certain. Trimming removed 5 bases at V and 0 bases at J, with 8 bases between. The CDR3 contains 13 residues. CDR1 and CDR2 (germline): SGHRS, YFSETQ. The CDR3 region is CASRRDMNTEAFF. The DNA of the CDR3 is TGCGCCAGCAGACGGGATATGAACACTGAAGCTTTCTTT.

This clone was seen once. The chain uses TRBV30 and TRBJ2-4; D gene unclear. CDR3 length: 12 residues. The germline CDR1 and CDR2 sequences are GTSNPN and SVGIG (reference sequence). Trimming removed 1 base from V and 3 bases from J, with 4 bases in between. CDR3 region: CAWSGDKNIQYF. The CDR3 bases are TGTGCCTGGAGTGGCGACAAAAACATTCAGTACTTC. Supplemented by reference TRBV30 and TRBJ2-4, the full variable domain reads SQTIHQWPATLVQPVGSPLSLECTVEGTSNPNLYWYRQAAGRGLQLLFYSVGIGQISSEVPQNLSASRPQDRQFILSSKKLLLSDSGFYLCAWSGDKNIQYFGAGTRLSVL.

V and J are TRBV4-1 and TRBJ1-2, with TRBD1 matching 8 bases. From germline, CDR1 is MGHRA and CDR2 YSYEKL. The CDR3 has 15 amino acids. V was clipped by 3 bases and J by 2 bases; unmatched bases: 5. The CDR3 loop is CASSQGTGLNYGYTF. The CDR3 coding sequence is TGCGCCAGCAGCCAGGGGACAGGACTAAACTATGGCTACACCTTC.

This rearrangement joins TRBV21-1 to TRBJ1-6; TRBD1 is the table's D call, not checked against the DNA. TRBV21-1 is a listed pseudogene. This CDR3 is 17 amino acids long. CDR3 sequence reads: CASSNTLRTGRNSPLHF. CDR3 coding DNA: TGTGCCAGCAGCAATACCTTAAGGACAGGGCGCAATTCACCCCTCCACTTT.

The chain links TRBV7-2 to TRBJ2-1, with 9 bases that match TRBD2. CDR3 length: 16 residues. J was trimmed by 2 bases and V by 5 bases; bases with no gene match: 7. The germline V gene encodes CDR1 SGHTA and CDR2 FQGNSA. The CDR3 DNA reads as TGTGCCAGCAGCCTTGAAGCGGGGGGTGCCTACAATGAGCAGTTCTTC. Translating it yields CASSLEAGGAYNEQFF.